Listed below are T cell receptor beta chains from one sample, sequenced in a study of patients and donors after allogeneic stem cell transplantation. In TCRdb, the RT-PCR reads were re-called with MiXCR into one record per CDR3 protein. The sample carries roughly 960,000 distinct CDR3 sequences, about a sixth recorded once. Sequencing used blood, either unsorted or a sorted T cell fraction (not recorded which). These receptors were obtained from a human donor who was either an allogeneic HSCT recipient or a stem cell or donor lymphocyte infusion donor (not recorded which). It is not recorded whose cells these are; they may come from a transplant donor. The CDR3 runs from the conserved cysteine through the conserved F or W. The size field is filled for only some rows; it gives once, few, many or a size class.

v_gene: TRBV18; abundance: few; len: 16; CDR3aa: CASSPPLLGQFYEQYF
v_gene: TRBV29-1; abundance: .; len: 16; CDR3aa: CSVGGTSQSSTDTQYF
v_gene: TRBV12-5; abundance: .; len: 14; CDR3aa: CASGPAGVQETQYF
v_gene: TRBV19; abundance: .; len: 15; CDR3aa: CASTQLAGGPYEQYF
v_gene: TRBV6-2/TRBV6-3; abundance: .; len: 14; CDR3aa: CASSFDREANEQFF
v_gene: TRBV5-1; abundance: few; len: 14; CDR3aa: CASSSSLGSDTQYF
v_gene: TRBV7-9; abundance: few; len: 15; CDR3aa: CASSLWREKMSEQYF
v_gene: TRBV6-1; abundance: .; len: 13; CDR3aa: CAIRTGNTGELFF
v_gene: TRBV12-3/TRBV12-4; abundance: many; len: 14; CDR3aa: CASSLASSTDTQYF
v_gene: TRBV20-1; abundance: .; len: 12; CDR3aa: CSASLVNYGYTF
v_gene: TRBV7-3; abundance: .; len: 15; CDR3aa: CASSLSPGTTGELFF
v_gene: TRBV28; abundance: .; len: 13; CDR3aa: CASSMLRGQPQHF
v_gene: TRBV12-3/TRBV12-4; abundance: few; len: 12; CDR3aa: CASSKGNTEAFF
v_gene: TRBV3-1; abundance: .; len: 15; CDR3aa: CASSQQTPANYGYTF
v_gene: TRBV11-1; abundance: .; len: 18; CDR3aa: CASSPSTLSGGLNNEQFF
v_gene: TRBV6-5; abundance: few; len: 15; CDR3aa: CASSYSGLPQETQYF
v_gene: TRBV6-5; abundance: few; len: 16; CDR3aa: CASSSRQGRRGNTIYF
v_gene: TRBV7-9; abundance: .; len: 17; CDR3aa: CASSLDLGTPASYEQYF
v_gene: TRBV7-9; abundance: few; len: 12; CDR3aa: CASSLAGYSEFF
v_gene: TRBV9; abundance: .; len: 14; CDR3aa: CASSESDYNYGYTF
v_gene: TRBV24-1; abundance: many; len: 15; CDR3aa: CATSSISGSYNEQFF
v_gene: TRBV11-1; abundance: .; len: 17; CDR3aa: CASSLGSVSTGPNIQYF
v_gene: TRBV12-3/TRBV12-4; abundance: many; len: 15; CDR3aa: CASSSTSLTLNEQFF
v_gene: TRBV5-5; abundance: .; len: 13; CDR3aa: CASSRYEGVSLHF
v_gene: TRBV10-3; abundance: .; len: 15; CDR3aa: CASTGQVAMNTEAFF
v_gene: TRBV2; abundance: few; len: 15; CDR3aa: CASRSAESSYNEQFF
v_gene: TRBV27; abundance: .; len: 16; CDR3aa: CASSLRAASGAETQYF
v_gene: TRBV4-1; abundance: few; len: 17; CDR3aa: CASSFLLAGVIRDEQFF
v_gene: TRBV12-3/TRBV12-4; abundance: once; len: 14; CDR3aa: CASSSDSIRETQYF
v_gene: TRBV19; abundance: .; len: 16; CDR3aa: CASSIVPGIVGNEQFF
v_gene: TRBV20-1; abundance: .; len: 16; CDR3aa: CSPQGGAGTSDNEQFF
v_gene: TRBV5-6; abundance: .; len: 17; CDR3aa: CASSTGLDRGGYTEAFF
v_gene: TRBV27; abundance: .; len: 15; CDR3aa: CASSLTRAIPDTQYF
v_gene: TRBV6-1; abundance: .; len: 15; CDR3aa: CASTTGDALNSPLHF
v_gene: TRBV7-8; abundance: .; len: 15; CDR3aa: CASSLRSGVGTEAFF
v_gene: TRBV4-2; abundance: .; len: 15; CDR3aa: CASSQGGTLNTEAFF
v_gene: TRBV29-1; abundance: .; len: 15; CDR3aa: CSVVLDRTSYNEQFF
v_gene: TRBV12-3/TRBV12-4; abundance: few; len: 15; CDR3aa: CASESTLAGTDTQYF
v_gene: TRBV3-1; abundance: few; len: 11; CDR3aa: CASSQTRTVAF
v_gene: TRBV27; abundance: few; len: 14; CDR3aa: CASKRVAGVAEQYF
v_gene: TRBV6-2/TRBV6-3; abundance: .; len: 13; CDR3aa: CASSYWGVYEQYF
v_gene: TRBV10-3; abundance: few; len: 14; CDR3aa: CASSRDRDVQPQHF
v_gene: TRBV4-2; abundance: .; len: 14; CDR3aa: CASSQDWADYGYTF
v_gene: TRBV29-1; abundance: .; len: 14; CDR3aa: CSVEVSGYTDTQYF
v_gene: TRBV3-1; abundance: .; len: 16; CDR3aa: CASSQYGTGANQPQHF
v_gene: TRBV5-1; abundance: .; len: 15; CDR3aa: CASRPGGQGKYEQYF
v_gene: TRBV9; abundance: .; len: 15; CDR3aa: CASSVETGGVGTQYF
v_gene: TRBV7-9; abundance: .; len: 15; CDR3aa: CASSLGGEVEDTQYF
v_gene: TRBV5-1; abundance: few; len: 14; CDR3aa: CASSTTGGNQPQHF
v_gene: TRBV4-2; abundance: .; len: 16; CDR3aa: CASSQDRGTGSWRQYF
v_gene: TRBV6-1; abundance: many; len: 15; CDR3aa: CASRPGIFSGNTIYF
v_gene: TRBV12-3/TRBV12-4; abundance: many; len: 11; CDR3aa: CASSAFGEQYF
v_gene: TRBV7-9; abundance: .; len: 14; CDR3aa: CASSFTTGADTQYF
v_gene: TRBV4-1; abundance: few; len: 16; CDR3aa: CASSGSRGGLYYGYTF
v_gene: TRBV7-3; abundance: .; len: 15; CDR3aa: CASSLSSGRAGELFF